This is a list of T cell receptor beta chains from one sample in a study of T-cell memory formation after mild COVID-19. TCRdb processed the 5' RACE reads anew with MiXCR; each CDR3 protein has one entry. The repertoire consists of fewer than 150,000 distinct CDR3 sequences, with approximately 15% occurring once and the leading ten covering roughly 5%. What was sequenced was PBMCs or a T cell subset sorted from them (not recorded which). These receptor sequences come from a man aged 18 to 29 who had mild COVID-19 (a few samples of this study predate the infection). Cell type and time point are not known. Each CDR3 is given without its conserved first and last residue. Fields, in order: V gene, J gene, CDR3 protein.

v_call: TRBV7-2
j_call: TRBJ2-5
cdr3_aa: ASSLVRGVSQETQY

v_call: TRBV7-2
j_call: TRBJ2-2
cdr3_aa: ASSLVGGVNTGELF

v_call: TRBV4-3
j_call: TRBJ2-1
cdr3_aa: ASSQDRWDSFSYNEQF

v_call: TRBV4-3
j_call: TRBJ2-1
cdr3_aa: ASSQGGDGNEQF

v_call: TRBV24-1
j_call: TRBJ2-5
cdr3_aa: ATSDGPTETQY

v_call: TRBV12-3/TRBV12-4
j_call: TRBJ1-1
cdr3_aa: ASSLLGVEAF

v_call: TRBV18
j_call: TRBJ1-6
cdr3_aa: ASSVGRGNSPLH

v_call: TRBV10-3
j_call: TRBJ2-3
cdr3_aa: AITSGSSTDTQY

v_call: TRBV7-9
j_call: TRBJ2-3
cdr3_aa: ASSLATHTDTQY

v_call: TRBV6-2/TRBV6-3
j_call: TRBJ2-3
cdr3_aa: ASSYATESTDTQY

v_call: TRBV12-5
j_call: TRBJ1-1
cdr3_aa: ASGSTTSKAF

v_call: TRBV4-2
j_call: TRBJ2-3
cdr3_aa: ASSKDREATDTQY

v_call: TRBV18
j_call: TRBJ2-7
cdr3_aa: ASSQLESSYEQY

v_call: TRBV12-3/TRBV12-4
j_call: TRBJ1-2
cdr3_aa: ASSLARSPPFGYT

v_call: TRBV7-3
j_call: TRBJ2-1
cdr3_aa: ASSSGQIYNEQF

v_call: TRBV5-1
j_call: TRBJ2-7
cdr3_aa: ASSSRGSGGYEQY

v_call: TRBV12-5
j_call: TRBJ1-2
cdr3_aa: ASGLVARSYGYT

v_call: TRBV25-1
j_call: TRBJ2-7
cdr3_aa: ASSEYTGGAKYEQY

v_call: TRBV27
j_call: TRBJ1-4
cdr3_aa: ASSSRQFNEKLF

v_call: TRBV3-1
j_call: TRBJ1-3
cdr3_aa: ASSQGPSGNTIY

v_call: TRBV7-3
j_call: TRBJ2-3
cdr3_aa: ASSPQPVGQLHLGLTDTQY

v_call: TRBV6-5
j_call: TRBJ2-3
cdr3_aa: ASSPTSDTQY

v_call: TRBV24-1
j_call: TRBJ2-3
cdr3_aa: ATSDLRRGVTDTQY

v_call: TRBV20-1
j_call: TRBJ2-1
cdr3_aa: SARAAGTNYNEQF

v_call: TRBV3-1
j_call: TRBJ1-6
cdr3_aa: ASSPRTVGNHSPLH

v_call: TRBV20-1
j_call: TRBJ1-5
cdr3_aa: SAASGQGAQPQH

v_call: TRBV4-2
j_call: TRBJ1-1
cdr3_aa: ASSQALQTEAF

v_call: TRBV19
j_call: TRBJ1-6
cdr3_aa: ASTGDNVNSPLH

v_call: TRBV18
j_call: TRBJ2-1
cdr3_aa: ASEGSYNEQF

v_call: TRBV12-3/TRBV12-4
j_call: TRBJ2-7
cdr3_aa: ASSLGEKQY

v_call: TRBV10-3
j_call: TRBJ1-1
cdr3_aa: AISGKRGPGGTEAF

v_call: TRBV5-1
j_call: TRBJ2-7
cdr3_aa: ASSRSRDRDYEQY

v_call: TRBV12-3/TRBV12-4
j_call: TRBJ2-3
cdr3_aa: ASSLFFRGGDTQY

v_call: TRBV20-1
j_call: TRBJ1-5
cdr3_aa: SARTMGHDTSQPQH

v_call: TRBV20-1
j_call: TRBJ2-2
cdr3_aa: SASWGTGELF

v_call: TRBV12-3/TRBV12-4
j_call: TRBJ1-5
cdr3_aa: ASSLANREDQPQH

v_call: TRBV18
j_call: TRBJ2-3
cdr3_aa: ASSVGSTDTQY

v_call: TRBV29-1
j_call: TRBJ2-2
cdr3_aa: SADRDVGELF

v_call: TRBV11-2
j_call: TRBJ1-5
cdr3_aa: ASSLDPPQPQH

v_call: TRBV28
j_call: TRBJ2-5
cdr3_aa: ASSSGSGGQETQY

v_call: TRBV6-1
j_call: TRBJ2-7
cdr3_aa: ASNFGTSYAY

v_call: TRBV5-4
j_call: TRBJ2-1
cdr3_aa: ASTPEGGPKNEQF

v_call: TRBV29-1
j_call: TRBJ2-5
cdr3_aa: SVLEGGETQY

v_call: TRBV3-1
j_call: TRBJ2-3
cdr3_aa: ASSRTGLSDTQY

v_call: TRBV28
j_call: TRBJ2-3
cdr3_aa: ASSIGASSTDTQY

v_call: TRBV7-2
j_call: TRBJ1-6
cdr3_aa: ASSLMGAPLH

v_call: TRBV12-3/TRBV12-4
j_call: TRBJ2-2
cdr3_aa: ASRVDETGELF

v_call: TRBV24-1
j_call: TRBJ2-3
cdr3_aa: ATSDPLRGIGSTDTQY

v_call: TRBV20-1
j_call: TRBJ1-2
cdr3_aa: SARDWGRGVDGYT

v_call: TRBV5-1
j_call: TRBJ1-2
cdr3_aa: ASSRVGDYYGYT

v_call: TRBV29-1
j_call: TRBJ2-7
cdr3_aa: SGSKGGAREQY